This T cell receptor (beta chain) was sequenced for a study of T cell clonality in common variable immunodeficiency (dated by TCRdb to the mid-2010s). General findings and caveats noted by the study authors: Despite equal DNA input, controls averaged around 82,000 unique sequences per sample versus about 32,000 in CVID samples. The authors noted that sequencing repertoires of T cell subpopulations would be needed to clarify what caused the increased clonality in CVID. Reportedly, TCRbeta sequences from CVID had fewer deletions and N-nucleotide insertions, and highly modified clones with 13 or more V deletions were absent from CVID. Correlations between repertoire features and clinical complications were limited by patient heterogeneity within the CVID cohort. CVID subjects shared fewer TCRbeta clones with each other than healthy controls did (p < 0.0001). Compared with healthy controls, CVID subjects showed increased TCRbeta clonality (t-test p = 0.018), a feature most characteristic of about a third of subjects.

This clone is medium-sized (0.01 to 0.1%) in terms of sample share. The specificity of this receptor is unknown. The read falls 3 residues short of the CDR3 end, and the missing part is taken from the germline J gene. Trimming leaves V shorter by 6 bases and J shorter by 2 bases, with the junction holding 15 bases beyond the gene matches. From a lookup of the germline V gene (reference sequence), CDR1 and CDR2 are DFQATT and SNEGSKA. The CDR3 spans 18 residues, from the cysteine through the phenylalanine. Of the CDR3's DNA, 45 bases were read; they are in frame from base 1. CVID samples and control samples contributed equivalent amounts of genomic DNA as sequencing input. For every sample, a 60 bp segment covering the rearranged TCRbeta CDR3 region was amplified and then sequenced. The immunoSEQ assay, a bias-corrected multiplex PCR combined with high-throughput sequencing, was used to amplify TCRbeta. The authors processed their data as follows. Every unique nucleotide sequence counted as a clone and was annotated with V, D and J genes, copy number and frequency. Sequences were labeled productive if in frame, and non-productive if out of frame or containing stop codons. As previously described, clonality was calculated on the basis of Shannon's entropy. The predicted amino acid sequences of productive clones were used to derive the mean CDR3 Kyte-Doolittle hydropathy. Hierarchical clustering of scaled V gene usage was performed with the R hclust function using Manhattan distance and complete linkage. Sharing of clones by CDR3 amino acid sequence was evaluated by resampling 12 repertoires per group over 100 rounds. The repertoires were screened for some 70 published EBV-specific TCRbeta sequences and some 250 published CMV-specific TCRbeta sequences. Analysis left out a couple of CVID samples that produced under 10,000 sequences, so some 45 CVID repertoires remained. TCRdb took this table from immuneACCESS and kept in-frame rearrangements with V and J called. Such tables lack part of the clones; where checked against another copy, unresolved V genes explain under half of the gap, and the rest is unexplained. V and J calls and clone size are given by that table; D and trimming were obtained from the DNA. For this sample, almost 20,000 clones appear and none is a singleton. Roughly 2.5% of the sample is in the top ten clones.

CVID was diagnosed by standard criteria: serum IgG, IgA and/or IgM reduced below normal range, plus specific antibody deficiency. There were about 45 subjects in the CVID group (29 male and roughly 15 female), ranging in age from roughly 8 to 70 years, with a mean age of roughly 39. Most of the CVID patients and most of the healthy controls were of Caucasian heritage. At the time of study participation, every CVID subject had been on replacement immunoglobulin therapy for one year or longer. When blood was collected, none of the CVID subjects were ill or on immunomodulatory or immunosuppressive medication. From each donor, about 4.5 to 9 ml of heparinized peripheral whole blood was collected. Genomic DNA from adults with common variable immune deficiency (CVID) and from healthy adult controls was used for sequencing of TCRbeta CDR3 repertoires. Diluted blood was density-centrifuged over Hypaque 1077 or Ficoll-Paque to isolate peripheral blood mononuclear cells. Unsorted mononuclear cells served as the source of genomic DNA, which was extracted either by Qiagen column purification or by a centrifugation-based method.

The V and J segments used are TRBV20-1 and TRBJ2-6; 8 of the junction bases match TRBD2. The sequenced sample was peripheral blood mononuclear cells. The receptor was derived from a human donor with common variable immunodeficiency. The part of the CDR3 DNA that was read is TGCAGTGCCATCTTCGGGGGGGTTAGGGGCCCTGGGGCCAACGTC. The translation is CSAIFGGVRGPGANV. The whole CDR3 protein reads CSAIFGGVRGPGANVLTF.